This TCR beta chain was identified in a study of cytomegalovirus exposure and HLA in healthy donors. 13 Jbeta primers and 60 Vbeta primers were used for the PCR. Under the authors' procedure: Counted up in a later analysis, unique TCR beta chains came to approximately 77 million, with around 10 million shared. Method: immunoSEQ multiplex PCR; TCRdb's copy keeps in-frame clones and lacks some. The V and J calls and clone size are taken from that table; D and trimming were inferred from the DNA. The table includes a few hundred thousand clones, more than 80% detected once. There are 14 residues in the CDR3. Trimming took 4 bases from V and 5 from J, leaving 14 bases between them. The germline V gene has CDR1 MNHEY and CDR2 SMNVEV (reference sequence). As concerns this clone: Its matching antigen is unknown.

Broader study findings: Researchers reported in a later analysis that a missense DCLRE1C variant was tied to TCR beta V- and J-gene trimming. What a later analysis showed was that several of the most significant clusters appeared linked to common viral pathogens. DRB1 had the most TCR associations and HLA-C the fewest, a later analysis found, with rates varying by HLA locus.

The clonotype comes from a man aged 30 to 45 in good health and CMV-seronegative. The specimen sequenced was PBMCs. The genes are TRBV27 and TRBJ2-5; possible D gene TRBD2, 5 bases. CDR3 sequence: CASSSRRRRETQYF. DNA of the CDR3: TGTGCCAGCAGTTCGCGAAGGCGGAGGGAGACCCAGTACTTC.